The clone carrying this TCR beta chain was detected once. The antigen remains unidentified. This entry is derived from a study of T cell responses to AZD1222 COVID-19 vaccine. Findings of the study overall: Among AZD1222 vaccinees, only 5 to 7 were seropositive at baseline.

The germline CDR1 and CDR2 sequences are MDHEN and SYDVKM. Trimming left V 4 bases short and J 8 bases short, with 15 bases between. This CDR3 is 15 amino acids long. TCRdb keeps only in-frame clones here, not all; method: immunoSEQ multiplex PCR. The top ten hold around 28% of the sample, which has 50,000 to 65,000 clones, around 80% seen once. The sequence was obtained from an adult who received the AZD1222 COVID-19 vaccine. The chain has TRBV28 and TRBJ1-6; a possible D gene is TRBD1 (5 bases). Here the sequenced sample was peripheral blood, taken 28 days after the second AZD1222 dose. CDR3 nucleotides: TGTGCCAGCAGTTCAGACCCTCAGGGTGATTCACCCCTCCACTTT. Its translation is CASSSDPQGDSPLHF.